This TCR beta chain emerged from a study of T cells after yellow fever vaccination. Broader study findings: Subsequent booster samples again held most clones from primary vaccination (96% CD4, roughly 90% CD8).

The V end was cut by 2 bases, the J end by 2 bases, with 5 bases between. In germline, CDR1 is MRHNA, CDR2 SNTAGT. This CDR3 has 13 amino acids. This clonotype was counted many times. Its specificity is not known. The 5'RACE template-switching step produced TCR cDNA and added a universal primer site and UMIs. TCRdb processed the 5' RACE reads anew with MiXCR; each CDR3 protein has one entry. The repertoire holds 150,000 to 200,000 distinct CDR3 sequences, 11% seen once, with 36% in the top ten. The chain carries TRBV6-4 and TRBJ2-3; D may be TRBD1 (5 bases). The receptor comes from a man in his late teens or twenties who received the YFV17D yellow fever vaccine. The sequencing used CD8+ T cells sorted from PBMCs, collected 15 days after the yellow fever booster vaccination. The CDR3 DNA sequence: TGTGCCAGCAGTGACGGGGCCACAGATACGCAGTATTTT. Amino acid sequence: CASSDGATDTQYF.